This T cell receptor (beta chain) was sequenced in a study of blood T cells in healthy people across ages (dated by TCRdb to between 2014 and 2017). Context from the whole study: In model experiments, roughly one uniquely barcoded TCR beta cDNA molecule per two T cells was captured by template switching. To track age-related changes in TCR beta repertoire diversity, the study relied on deep sequencing normalized with unique cDNA molecular identifiers. The donors were split into four age groups: young (average around 15 years), middle-aged (roughly 39), aged (approximately 60) and long-lived (about 74). To avoid experimental bias, donors of different ages were distributed randomly across sequencing lanes. For two donors (one aged 18 to 30 and one aged 80 or older), the study analyzed two additional independent replicas of 1 million unique cDNA reads from the same blood draw. On the study overall, not on this receptor specifically: Estimates of total diversity based on one million sequenced T cells were regarded as lower bounds and as underestimates. Since profiling was done on bulk unsorted PBMCs, naive and antigen-experienced compartments could not be conclusively compared. Compared with the aged group, more naive CD4+ T cells, fewer expanded clones and increased TCR diversity were shown by the long-lived group, suggesting age selection. Because donor CMV infection status was unknown, age-related changes in expanded clonotypes were potentially confounded. Observed TCR beta diversity per million T cells fell roughly linearly with age, and a significant reduction was already apparent by age approximately 41. The percentage of naive T cells measured by flow cytometry correlated strongly with observed TCR beta diversity.

Counted from cysteine to phenylalanine, this CDR3 has 17 amino acids. CDR3 DNA is the only sequence kept; it has 51 bases, read in frame from the first base. Relative to germline, V is missing 1 base and J is missing 5 bases, with 10 bases of the junction outside any gene match. The sample holds a few counts of this clonotype. Its antigen remains unidentified. No quality values exist for individual bases; no much larger clone is one base distant. Systemically healthy Caucasian individuals from Russia, some 36 in total and aged about 6 to 100 years, were included as donors. Ten milliliters of peripheral blood were drawn from each donor into EDTA-treated Vacutainer tubes. Ficoll-Paque density-gradient centrifugation was used to isolate PBMCs, with at least 6 million obtained per sample. Trizol reagent was used to extract total RNA from PBMCs, with at least 5 micrograms per sample. The percentages of naive CD45RAhigh/CD27high T cells were determined by flow cytometry on a PBMC aliquot from every donor.

Receptor libraries were prepared by 5' RACE. TCRdb shows the sequencer as Illumina HiSeq 2500. The second PCR ran for roughly 7 to 11 cycles and used a J-beta primer mix along with a sample-barcoded 5' primer. A template-switch 5' adaptor carrying 12 random nucleotides introduced a unique molecular identifier onto each TCR beta cDNA molecule. Each sample yielded at least 3 million CDR3-containing paired-end reads. The Mint cDNA synthesis kit, primed by a TRBC-specific oligonucleotide, was used to synthesize first-strand cDNA from all RNA. After uracil-DNA glycosylase treatment, a first 18-cycle PCR used universal primers M1SS and BC2_uni_R on all cDNA. Per the original workflow: Each sample was normalized by randomly selecting 1 million high-quality reads, each carrying a distinct molecular identifier. Instead of being binned into consensus sequences, reads that shared molecular identifiers were thrown out. CDR3 identification, clonotype clustering and error correction used MiTCR with a Q25 quality threshold and the strictest error-elimination algorithm. A nonparametric unseen species model using Euler transformation provided a lower-bound estimate of total TCR beta diversity. The raw public data were reprocessed by TCRdb itself: fastp quality trimming at Q25, MiXCR clonotype calling, in-frame beta chains only. Identical CDR3 protein sequences are pooled into one entry, listed with their most common genes and DNA. The V and J calls and clone size are TCRdb's, not the authors'. Here the sample has 700,000 to 800,000 distinct CDR3 sequences; roughly 41% occur a single time. The top ten clones comprise 20% to 25% of the sample.

This TCR derives from a woman aged 55-70 years in good health. In this chain, TRBV12-3 or TRBV12-4 is recombined with TRBJ1-5; 8 bases in the junction line up with TRBD1. The specimen was blood. For the CDR3, the sequence is CASSLVLTGGFDQPQHF. At the DNA level, the sequence is TGTGCCAGCAGTTTAGTGCTAACAGGGGGTTTTGATCAGCCCCAGCATTTT.